The 6 T cell receptor beta chains in this list originate from one sample, sequenced in a study of patients and donors after allogeneic stem cell transplantation. TCRdb used MiXCR to reprocess the RT-PCR reads, holding one entry per CDR3 protein. The sample shows about 96,000 distinct CDR3 sequences, approximately 49% of them seen only once. Sequencing was done on a sample of blood, either unsorted or a sorted T cell fraction (not recorded which). The receptors were gathered from a human donor who was either an allogeneic HSCT recipient or a stem cell or donor lymphocyte infusion donor (not recorded which). It is not recorded whose cells these are; they may come from a transplant donor.

This clonotype was observed a handful of times. This chain uses TRBV12-3 or TRBV12-4 with TRBJ1-5; D is undetermined. Trimming cost V 5 bases and J 1 base, with 12 bases left between them. The CDR3 covers 15 residues. In DNA form, the CDR3 reads TGTGCCAGCAGTCCCGGATTCTGGAGCAATCAGCCCCAGCATTTT. Its protein is CASSPGFWSNQPQHF.

This chain links TRBV7-2 with TRBJ1-2, with 7 nucleotides matching TRBD1. The germline gives CDR1 SGHTA, CDR2 FQGNSA. V shed 4 bases, J shed 4 bases, and the junction held 3 bases outside the gene matches. This CDR3 is 13 amino acids long. CDR3 nucleotide sequence: TGTGCCAGCAGCTCAGGGACAGTCTATGGCTACACCTTC. This encodes CASSSGTVYGYTF.

This clonotype has only a few counts. This chain connects TRBV7-2 to TRBJ1-2; D gene uncertain. This CDR3 region has 15 residues. CDR1 is SGHTA and CDR2 is FQGNSA in the germline V gene. The V and J ends lost 0 bases and 4 bases respectively, with 12 bases between them. The CDR3 region has the DNA TGTGCCAGCAGCTTAGCGGGCGGAGTGGGCTATGGCTACACCTTC. Translation gives CASSLAGGVGYGYTF.

This rearrangement joins TRBV12-3 or TRBV12-4 to TRBJ1-2, with 8 bases identical to TRBD1. V lost 5 bases, J lost 0 bases, and 8 bases stayed unmatched. The CDR3 extends over 16 amino acids. This chain's CDR3 is CASSPWDRLANYGYTF. The CDR3, as DNA: TGTGCCAGCAGTCCCTGGGACAGGCTAGCTAACTATGGCTACACCTTC.

A single count supports this clonotype. The rearrangement joins TRBV20-1 to TRBJ2-5; TRBD2 matches 7 bases. The CDR3 extends over 14 amino acids. Germline loops: CDR1 DFQATT, CDR2 SNEGSKA (reference sequence). Trimming at V came to 3 bases and at J to 1 base, leaving 5 bases not matched to a gene. The CDR3 region has the DNA TGCAGTGCTAGGGGGCTAGCGGCCCAAGAGACCCAGTACTTC. This codes for CSARGLAAQETQYF.

V is TRBV12-3 or TRBV12-4 and J is TRBJ1-5; no definite D call. CDR3 length: 14 residues. Trimming took 2 bases from V and 7 from J, leaving 12 bases between them. The CDR3: CASSLTDPRQPQHF. CDR3 DNA: TGTGCCAGCAGTTTAACGGATCCCCGGCAGCCCCAGCATTTT.